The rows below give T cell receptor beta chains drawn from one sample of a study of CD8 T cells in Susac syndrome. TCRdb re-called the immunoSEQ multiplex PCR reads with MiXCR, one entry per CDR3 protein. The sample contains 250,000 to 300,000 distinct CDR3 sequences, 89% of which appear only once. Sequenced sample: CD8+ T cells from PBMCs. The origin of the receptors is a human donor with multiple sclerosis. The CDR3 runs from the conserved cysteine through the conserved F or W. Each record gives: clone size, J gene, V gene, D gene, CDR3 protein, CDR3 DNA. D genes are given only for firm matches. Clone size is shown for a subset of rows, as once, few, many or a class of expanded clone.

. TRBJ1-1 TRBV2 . CASSDYRGPSSVAFF TGTGCCAGCAGTGATTATAGAGGACCTTCTTCAGTAGCTTTCTTT
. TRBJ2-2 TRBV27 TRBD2 CATGPGTSGWGELFF TGTGCCACCGGACCCGGGACTAGCGGGTGGGGGGAGCTGTTTTTT
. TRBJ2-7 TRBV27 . CASSPFPAREQYF TGTGCCAGCAGTCCCTTTCCTGCGCGGGAGCAGTACTTC
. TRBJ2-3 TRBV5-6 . CASRTSTDTQYF TGTGCCAGTAGGACGTCGACAGATACGCAGTATTTT
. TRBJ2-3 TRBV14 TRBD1 CASSQEWTGQQSTDTQYF TGTGCCAGCAGCCAAGAATGGACGGGACAGCAGAGCACAGATACGCAGTATTTT
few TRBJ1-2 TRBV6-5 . CASSYSGEENGYTF TGTGCCAGCAGTTACTCGGGGGAGGAGAATGGCTACACCTTC
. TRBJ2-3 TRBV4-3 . CASSLDGGRDTQYF TGCGCCAGCAGCCTCGACGGGGGGCGGGATACGCAGTATTTT
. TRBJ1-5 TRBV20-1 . CSALGLRGNQPQHF TGCAGTGCTCTAGGGCTTCGCGGCAATCAGCCCCAGCATTTT
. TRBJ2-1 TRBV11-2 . CASSPRDTFYNEQFF TGTGCCAGCAGCCCGCGGGACACCTTTTACAATGAGCAGTTCTTC
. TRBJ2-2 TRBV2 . CASSVQPAPPNSGELFF TGTGCCAGCAGTGTCCAGCCAGCCCCCCCAAACAGCGGGGAGCTGTTTTTT
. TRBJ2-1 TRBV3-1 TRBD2 CASSPDWREALDEQFF TGTGCCAGCAGCCCAGACTGGCGGGAGGCCTTGGATGAGCAGTTCTTC
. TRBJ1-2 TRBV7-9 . CASSVLPGKSGGYTF TGTGCCAGCAGCGTCCTCCCAGGGAAGTCTGGCGGCTACACCTTC
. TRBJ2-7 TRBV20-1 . CSASPDDRPRHEQYF TGCAGTGCTAGTCCGGACGACAGGCCTAGACACGAGCAGTACTTC
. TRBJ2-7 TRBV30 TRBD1 CAWTAGQGAYEQYF TGTGCCTGGACTGCGGGACAGGGGGCCTACGAGCAGTACTTC
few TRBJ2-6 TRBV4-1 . CASSQGGTSGANVLTF TGCGCCAGCAGCCAAGGGGGGACATCTGGGGCCAACGTCCTGACTTTC
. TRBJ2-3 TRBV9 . CASSVGQHTDTQYF TGTGCCAGCAGCGTAGGACAGCACACAGATACGCAGTATTTT
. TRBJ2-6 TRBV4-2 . CASSLPWWGGTGANVLTF TGTGCCAGCAGCCTACCCTGGTGGGGAGGAACTGGGGCCAACGTCCTGACTTTC
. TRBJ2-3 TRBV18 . CASSPNGGYSTDTQYF TGTGCCAGCTCACCAAATGGAGGTTATTCCACAGATACGCAGTATTTT
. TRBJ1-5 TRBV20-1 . CSARDGGSYSNQPQHF TGCAGTGCTAGAGATGGGGGGTCTTATAGCAATCAGCCCCAGCATTTT
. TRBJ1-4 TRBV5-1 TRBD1 CASSLDGTAGEKLFF TGCGCCAGCAGCTTGGATGGGACAGCAGGTGAAAAACTGTTTTTT
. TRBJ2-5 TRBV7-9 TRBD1 CASSHTGAVKETQYF TGTGCCAGCAGCCATACAGGGGCCGTCAAAGAGACTCAGTACTTC
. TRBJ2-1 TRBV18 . CASSPDTTYNEQFF TGTGCCAGCTCACCCGACACGACCTACAATGAGCAGTTCTTC
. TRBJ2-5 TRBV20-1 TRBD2 CSLPPGLVVPDRGETQYF TGCAGCTTACCCCCGGGACTAGTCGTTCCCGATCGGGGAGAGACCCAGTACTTC
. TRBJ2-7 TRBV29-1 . CSVQGKLGSYEQYF TGCAGCGTTCAAGGGAAATTAGGATCCTACGAGCAGTACTTC
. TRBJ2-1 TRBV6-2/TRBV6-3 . CALGSSDYNEQFF TGTGCCCTCGGGTCTTCCGACTACAATGAGCAGTTCTTC